This T cell receptor beta chain is from a study of OX40 agonist ivuxolimab in advanced cancers. Whole-study context: Patients were treated with ivuxolimab, an agonistic anti-OX40 (CD134) antibody. Three patients responded partially, comprising one with hepatocellular carcinoma and two with cutaneous melanoma.

Germline V lookup: CDR1 PRHDT, CDR2 FYEKMQ (reference sequence). The CDR3 contains 14 residues. V was pared by 3 bases and J by 2 bases, with 11 bases between. Profiled with immunoSEQ multiplex PCR; TCRdb holds only in-frame clones, not every one. The sample includes tens of thousands of clones, more than 75% of them seen just once. Remarks on this clone: Its antigen is not identified. Other DNA sequences in the sample encode the same CDR3.

Whole-study results and caveats: CD8+ T cells showed, on average, more clonal expansion than CD4+ cells. At 0.1 to 3.0 mg/kg and by week 6, CD4+ and CD8+ T cells in the blood had expanded clonally.

The genes are TRBV13 and TRBJ2-7; perhaps D is TRBD1 or TRBD2 (5 bases each). The clonotype was recovered from an adult with an advanced solid tumor such as melanoma, head and neck, liver or kidney cancer. Sequencing used CD4+ or CD8+ T cells sorted from blood, obtained in a trial of the OX40 agonist ivuxolimab. The CDR3 is CASSLGTGTYEQYF. The CDR3 coding sequence is TGTGCCAGCAGCTTGGGGACCGGGACCTACGAGCAGTACTTC.